A selection of T cell receptor beta chains follows, all from one sample in a study of blood T cell repertoires in COVID-19. Profiling relied on immunoSEQ multiplex PCR, and the TCRdb table lists in-frame clones only, not all of them. The table has around 700,000 clones, around 89% seen once. Specimen: peripheral blood. Receptors originate from a woman under 30 with acute or convalescent COVID-19. The CDR3 runs from the conserved cysteine through the conserved F or W. A D gene is named only where the DNA matches it firmly. The listing skips clone size in some rows; elsewhere it reads once, few, many or a size class.

d_call: TRBD1; clone_size: .; cdr3_length: 15; j_call: TRBJ1-6; v_call: TRBV5-1; cdr3_aa: CASSLGQGENSPLHF; cdr3_nt: TGCGCCAGCAGCTTGGGGCAGGGGGAAAATTCACCCCTCCACTTT
d_call: TRBD1; clone_size: few; cdr3_length: 15; j_call: TRBJ1-5; v_call: TRBV19; cdr3_aa: CASSFGTGGSQPQHF; cdr3_nt: TGTGCCAGTAGCTTCGGGACAGGGGGAAGTCAGCCCCAGCATTTT
d_call: .; clone_size: .; cdr3_length: 14; j_call: TRBJ2-2; v_call: TRBV19; cdr3_aa: CASSRTDNTGELFF; cdr3_nt: TGTGCCAGTAGCCGGACAGACAACACCGGGGAGCTGTTTTTT
d_call: .; clone_size: .; cdr3_length: 10; j_call: TRBJ2-2; v_call: TRBV7-9; cdr3_aa: CASTIRELFF; cdr3_nt: TGTGCCTCTACCATACGGGAGCTGTTTTTT
d_call: .; clone_size: .; cdr3_length: 12; j_call: TRBJ1-3; v_call: TRBV5-6; cdr3_aa: CASSIDGDTIYF; cdr3_nt: TGTGCCAGCAGCATAGACGGGGACACCATATATTTT
d_call: .; clone_size: .; cdr3_length: 14; j_call: TRBJ1-6; v_call: TRBV7-9; cdr3_aa: CASSSQSGDSPLHF; cdr3_nt: TGTGCCAGCAGCTCCCAATCAGGGGACTCACCCCTCCACTTT
d_call: TRBD1; clone_size: .; cdr3_length: 15; j_call: TRBJ1-2; v_call: TRBV3-1/TRBV3-2; cdr3_aa: CASSQALTGPYGYTF; cdr3_nt: TGTGCCAGCAGCCAAGCCCTGACAGGGCCCTATGGCTACACCTTC
d_call: .; clone_size: .; cdr3_length: 17; j_call: TRBJ1-3; v_call: TRBV4-1; cdr3_aa: CASSQDPGRDSGNTIYF; cdr3_nt: TGCGCCAGCAGCCAAGATCCCGGCAGGGACTCTGGAAACACCATATATTTT
d_call: TRBD1; clone_size: .; cdr3_length: 14; j_call: TRBJ1-1; v_call: TRBV2; cdr3_aa: CASSGAGGNTEAFF; cdr3_nt: TGTGCCAGCAGTGGCGCAGGGGGGAACACTGAAGCTTTCTTT
d_call: .; clone_size: .; cdr3_length: 13; j_call: TRBJ2-7; v_call: TRBV27; cdr3_aa: CASKRTSFYEQYF; cdr3_nt: TGTGCCAGCAAAAGGACAAGCTTCTACGAGCAGTACTTC
d_call: TRBD1; clone_size: few; cdr3_length: 14; j_call: TRBJ1-1; v_call: TRBV19; cdr3_aa: CASRRDSYKPEAFF; cdr3_nt: TGTGCCAGTAGGAGGGACAGTTATAAACCTGAAGCTTTCTTT
d_call: .; clone_size: .; cdr3_length: 11; j_call: TRBJ1-2; v_call: TRBV28; cdr3_aa: CASQGYYGYTF; cdr3_nt: TGTGCCAGCCAGGGTTACTATGGCTACACCTTC
d_call: TRBD2; clone_size: .; cdr3_length: 19; j_call: TRBJ2-1; v_call: TRBV19; cdr3_aa: CASSLGLAGGRSSYNEQFF; cdr3_nt: TGTGCCAGTAGTTTGGGACTAGCGGGGGGTCGGAGCTCCTACAATGAGCAGTTCTTC
d_call: .; clone_size: .; cdr3_length: 14; j_call: TRBJ2-5; v_call: TRBV15; cdr3_aa: CATSRVRGRETQYF; cdr3_nt: TGTGCCACCAGCAGAGTCAGGGGCCGGGAGACCCAGTACTTC